This T cell receptor beta chain was obtained from a study of shared clonotypes between healthy human individuals. Study in general: A donor's plate count was three for CD4 naive and three for CD4 memory; CD8 naive had two and CD8 memory one.

CD8 memory was a combination that joined CD45RO+ cells with CCR7-negative CD45RA+ TemRA cells. Notes on the study in general: Compared with memory subsets, naive subsets generally had larger estimated richness.

The CDR3 loop spans 19 amino acids. Trimming took 0 bases from V and 6 from J, leaving 22 bases between them. Germline V CDR1 and CDR2: SGHRS, YFSETQ. Turning to this clone: Its target is unknown.

Profiled with immunoSEQ multiplex PCR; TCRdb holds only in-frame clones, not every one. This sample yields approximately 100,000 clones, of which 55% to 70% are seen a single time; about 22% belongs to the top ten. V is TRBV5-1 and J is TRBJ2-6; D may be TRBD2 (5 bases). The sequencing input was memory CD8+ T cells sorted from blood. Stated subset: CD45RO+ cells pooled with CCR7-negative TemRA cells. The sequence was collected from a woman between 25 and 40 years old in good health. The CDR3 spells CASSLDRDYTPPEANVLTF. CDR3 DNA sequence: TGCGCCAGCAGCTTGGACCGGGATTATACACCGCCTGAGGCCAACGTCCTGACTTTC.